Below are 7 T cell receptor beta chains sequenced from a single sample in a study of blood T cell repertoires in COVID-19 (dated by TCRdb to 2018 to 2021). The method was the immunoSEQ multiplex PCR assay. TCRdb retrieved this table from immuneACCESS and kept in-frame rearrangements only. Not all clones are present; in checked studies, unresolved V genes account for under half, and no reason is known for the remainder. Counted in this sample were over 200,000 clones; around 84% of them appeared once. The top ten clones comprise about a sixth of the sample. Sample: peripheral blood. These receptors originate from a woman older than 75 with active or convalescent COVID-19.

The CDR3 spells CATRDREERKTQYF. In DNA, the CDR3 is TGTGCCACCCGGGACAGGGAGGAGAGGAAGACCCAGTACTTC. The chain recombines TRBV15 with TRBJ2-5; 9 bases line up with TRBD1. V was clipped by 8 bases and J by 6 bases; unmatched bases: 10. The CDR3 has 14 amino acids. In germline, CDR1 is LNHNV, CDR2 YYDKDF (reference sequence).

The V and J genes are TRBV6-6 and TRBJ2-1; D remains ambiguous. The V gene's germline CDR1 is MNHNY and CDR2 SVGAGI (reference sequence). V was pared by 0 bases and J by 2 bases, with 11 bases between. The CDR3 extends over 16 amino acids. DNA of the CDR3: TGTGCCAGCAGTTACTCGGTACAAACGACCTACAATGAGCAGTTCTTC. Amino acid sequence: CASSYSVQTTYNEQFF.

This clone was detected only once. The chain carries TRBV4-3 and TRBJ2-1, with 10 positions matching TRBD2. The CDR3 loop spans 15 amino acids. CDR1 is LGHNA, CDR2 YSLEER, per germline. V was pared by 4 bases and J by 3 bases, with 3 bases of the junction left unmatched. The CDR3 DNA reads TGCGCCAGCAGCCTGCTAGCGGGAGACTACAATGAGCAGTTCTTC. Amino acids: CASSLLAGDYNEQFF.

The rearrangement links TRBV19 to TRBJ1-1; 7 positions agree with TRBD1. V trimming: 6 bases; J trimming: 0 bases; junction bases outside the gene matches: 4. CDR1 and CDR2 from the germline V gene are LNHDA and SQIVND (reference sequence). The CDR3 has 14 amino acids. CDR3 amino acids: CASSVDRMNTEAFF. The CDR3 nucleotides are TGTGCCAGTAGCGTGGACAGGATGAACACTGAAGCTTTCTTT.

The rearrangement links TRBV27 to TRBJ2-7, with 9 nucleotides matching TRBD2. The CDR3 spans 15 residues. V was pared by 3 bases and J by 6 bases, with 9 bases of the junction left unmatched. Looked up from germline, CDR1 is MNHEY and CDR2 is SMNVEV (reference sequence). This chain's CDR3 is CASSFAASGEVEQYF. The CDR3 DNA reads TGTGCCAGCAGTTTTGCGGCTAGCGGGGAAGTCGAGCAGTACTTC.

The CDR3 sequence: CASTSGYNEQFF. The DNA for the CDR3 is TGTGCCAGCACCAGCGGTTACAATGAGCAGTTCTTC. V and J are TRBV5-4 and TRBJ2-1; possible D gene TRBD2, 5 bases. V dropped 6 bases and J dropped 4 bases, with 8 bases sitting between them. CDR1 is SGHNT, CDR2 YYREEE, per germline (reference sequence). This CDR3 contains 12 residues.

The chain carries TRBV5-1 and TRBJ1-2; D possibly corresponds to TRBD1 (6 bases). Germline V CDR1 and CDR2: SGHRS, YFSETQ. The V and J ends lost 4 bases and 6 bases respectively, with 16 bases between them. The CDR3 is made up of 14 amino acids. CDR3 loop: CASSRLQGSNGYTF. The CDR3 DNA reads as TGCGCCAGCAGCCGATTACAGGGTAGCAATGGCTACACCTTC.